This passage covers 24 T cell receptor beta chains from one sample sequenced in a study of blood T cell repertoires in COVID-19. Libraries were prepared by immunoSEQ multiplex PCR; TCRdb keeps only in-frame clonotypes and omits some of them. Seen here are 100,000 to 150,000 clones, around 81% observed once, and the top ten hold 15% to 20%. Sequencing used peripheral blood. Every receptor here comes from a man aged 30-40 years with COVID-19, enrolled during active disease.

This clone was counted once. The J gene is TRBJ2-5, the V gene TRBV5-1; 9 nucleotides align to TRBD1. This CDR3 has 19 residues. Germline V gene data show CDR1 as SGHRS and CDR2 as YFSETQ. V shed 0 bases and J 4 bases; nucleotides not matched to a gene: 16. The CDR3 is CASSLAWRPGQGTGETQYF. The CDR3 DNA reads TGCGCCAGCAGCTTGGCTTGGCGACCCGGACAGGGGACAGGAGAGACCCAGTACTTC. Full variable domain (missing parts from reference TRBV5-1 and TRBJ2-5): KAGVTQTPRYLIKTRGQQVTLSCSPISGHRSVSWYQQTPGQGLQFLFEYFSETQRNKGNFPGRFSGRQFSNSRSEMNVSTLELGDSALYLCASSLAWRPGQGTGETQYFGPGTRLLVL.

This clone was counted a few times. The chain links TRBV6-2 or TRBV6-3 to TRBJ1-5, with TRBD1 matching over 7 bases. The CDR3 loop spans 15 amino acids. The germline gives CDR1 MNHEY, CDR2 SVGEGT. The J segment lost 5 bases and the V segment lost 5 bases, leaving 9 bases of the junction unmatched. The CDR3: CASSATGESHQPQHF. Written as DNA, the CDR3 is TGTGCCAGCAGTGCCACAGGGGAGTCGCATCAGCCCCAGCATTTT.

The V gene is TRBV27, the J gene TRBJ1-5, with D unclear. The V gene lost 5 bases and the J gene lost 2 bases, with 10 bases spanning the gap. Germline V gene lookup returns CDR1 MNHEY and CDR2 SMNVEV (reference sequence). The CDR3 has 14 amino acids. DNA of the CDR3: TGTGCCAGCAGTCCCGGGTCAGGCAATCAGCCCCAGCATTTT. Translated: CASSPGSGNQPQHF.

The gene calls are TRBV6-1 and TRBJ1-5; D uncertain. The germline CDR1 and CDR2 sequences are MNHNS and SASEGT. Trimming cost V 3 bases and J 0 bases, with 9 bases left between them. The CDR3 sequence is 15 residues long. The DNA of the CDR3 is TGTGCCAGCAGTGAGACACTTTATAGCAATCAGCCCCAGCATTTT. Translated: CASSETLYSNQPQHF.

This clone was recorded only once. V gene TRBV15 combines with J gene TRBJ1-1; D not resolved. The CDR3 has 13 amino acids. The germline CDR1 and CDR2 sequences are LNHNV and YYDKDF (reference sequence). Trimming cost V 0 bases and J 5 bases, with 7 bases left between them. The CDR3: CATSRDGETEAFF. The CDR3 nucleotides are TGTGCCACCAGCAGAGATGGGGAGACTGAAGCTTTCTTT.

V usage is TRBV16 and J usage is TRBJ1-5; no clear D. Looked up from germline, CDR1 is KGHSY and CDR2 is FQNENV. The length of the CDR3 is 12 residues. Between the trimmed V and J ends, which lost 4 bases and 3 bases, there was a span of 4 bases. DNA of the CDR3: TGTGCCAGCAGCCGCTACAATCAGCCCCAGCATTTT. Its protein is CASSRYNQPQHF.

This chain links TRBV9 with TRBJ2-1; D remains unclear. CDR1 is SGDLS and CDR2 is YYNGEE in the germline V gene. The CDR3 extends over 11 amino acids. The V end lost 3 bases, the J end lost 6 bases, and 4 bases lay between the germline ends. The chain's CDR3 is CASSGANEQFF. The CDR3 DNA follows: TGTGCCAGCAGCGGCGCCAATGAGCAGTTCTTC.

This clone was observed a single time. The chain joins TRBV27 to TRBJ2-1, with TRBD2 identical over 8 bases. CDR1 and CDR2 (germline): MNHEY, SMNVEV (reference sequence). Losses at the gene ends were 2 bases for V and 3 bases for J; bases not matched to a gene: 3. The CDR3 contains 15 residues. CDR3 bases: TGTGCCAGCAGTTTAAGTGCGGGAGGCTACAATGAGCAGTTCTTC. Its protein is CASSLSAGGYNEQFF.

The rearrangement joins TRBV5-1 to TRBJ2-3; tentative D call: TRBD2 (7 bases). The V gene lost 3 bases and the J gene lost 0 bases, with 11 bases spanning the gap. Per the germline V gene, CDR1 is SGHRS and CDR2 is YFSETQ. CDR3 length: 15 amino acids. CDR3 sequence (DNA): TGCGCCAGCAGCTACGGGGGGCCTAGCACAGATACGCAGTATTTT. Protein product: CASSYGGPSTDTQYF.

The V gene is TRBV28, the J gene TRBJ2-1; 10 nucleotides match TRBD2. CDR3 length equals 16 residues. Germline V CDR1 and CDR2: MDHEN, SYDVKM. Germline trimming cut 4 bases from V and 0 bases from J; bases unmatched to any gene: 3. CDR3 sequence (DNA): TGTGCCAGCAGTTCAGCGGGAGGGCCCTCCTACAATGAGCAGTTCTTC. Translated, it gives CASSSAGGPSYNEQFF.

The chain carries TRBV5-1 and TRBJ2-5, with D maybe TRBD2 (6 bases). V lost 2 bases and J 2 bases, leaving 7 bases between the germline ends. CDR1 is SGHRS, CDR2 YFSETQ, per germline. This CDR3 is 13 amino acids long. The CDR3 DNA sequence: TGCGCCAGCAGCTTTGGGGGGCAAGAGACCCAGTACTTC. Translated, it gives CASSFGGQETQYF.

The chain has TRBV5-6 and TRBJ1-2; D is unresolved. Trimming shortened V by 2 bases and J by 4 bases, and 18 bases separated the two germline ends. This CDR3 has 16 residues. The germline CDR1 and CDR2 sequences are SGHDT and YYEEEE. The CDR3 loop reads CASSLSGPTSVYGYTF. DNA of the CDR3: TGTGCCAGCAGCTTAAGTGGGCCCACCTCCGTCTATGGCTACACCTTC. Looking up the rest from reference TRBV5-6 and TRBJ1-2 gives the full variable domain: DAGVTQSPTHLIKTRGQQVTLRCSPKSGHDTVSWYQQALGQGPQFIFQYYEEEERQRGNFPDRFSGHQFPNYSSELNVNALLLGDSALYLCASSLSGPTSVYGYTFGSGTRLTVV.

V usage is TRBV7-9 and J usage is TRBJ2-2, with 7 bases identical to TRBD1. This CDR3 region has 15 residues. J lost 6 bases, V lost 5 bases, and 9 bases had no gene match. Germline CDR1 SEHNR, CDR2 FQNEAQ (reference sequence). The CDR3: CASSLQGKRAGELFF. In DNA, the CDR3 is TGTGCCAGCAGCCTACAGGGGAAAAGGGCCGGGGAGCTGTTTTTT.

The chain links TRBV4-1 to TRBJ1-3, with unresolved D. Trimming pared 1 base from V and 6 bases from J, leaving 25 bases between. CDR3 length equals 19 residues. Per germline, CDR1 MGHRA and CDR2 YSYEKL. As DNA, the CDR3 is TGCGCCAGCAGCCAAGTTTTAGCGCGTCAAGGTATGGTTGAAAACACCATATATTTT. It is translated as CASSQVLARQGMVENTIYF.

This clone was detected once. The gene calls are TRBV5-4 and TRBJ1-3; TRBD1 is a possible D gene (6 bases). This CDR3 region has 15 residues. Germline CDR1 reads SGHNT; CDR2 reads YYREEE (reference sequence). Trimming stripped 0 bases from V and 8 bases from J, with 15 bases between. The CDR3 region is CASSLGLAGEDTIYF. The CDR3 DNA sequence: TGTGCCAGCAGCTTGGGTTTGGCAGGGGAAGACACCATATATTTT.

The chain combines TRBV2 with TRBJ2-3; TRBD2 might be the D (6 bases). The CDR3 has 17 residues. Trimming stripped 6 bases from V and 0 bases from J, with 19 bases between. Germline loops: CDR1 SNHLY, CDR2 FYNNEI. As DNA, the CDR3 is TGTGCCAGCAGAGGCGGGACCGGCGATGCTAGCACAGATACGCAGTATTTT. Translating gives CASRGGTGDASTDTQYF.

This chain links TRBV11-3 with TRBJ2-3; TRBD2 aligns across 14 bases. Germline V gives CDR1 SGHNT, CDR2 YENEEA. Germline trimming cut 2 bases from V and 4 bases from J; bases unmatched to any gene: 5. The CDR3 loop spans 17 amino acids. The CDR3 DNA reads TGTGCCAGCAGCTTAAGACTAGCGGGAGGGAGGGCAGATACGCAGTATTTT. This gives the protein CASSLRLAGGRADTQYF.

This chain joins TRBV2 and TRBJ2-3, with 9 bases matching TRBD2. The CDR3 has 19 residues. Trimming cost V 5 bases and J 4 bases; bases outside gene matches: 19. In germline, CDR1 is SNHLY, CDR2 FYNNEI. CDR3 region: CASSFQAGGLSGVADTQYF. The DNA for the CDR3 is TGTGCCAGCAGTTTTCAAGCGGGGGGCCTTTCGGGTGTCGCAGATACGCAGTATTTT.

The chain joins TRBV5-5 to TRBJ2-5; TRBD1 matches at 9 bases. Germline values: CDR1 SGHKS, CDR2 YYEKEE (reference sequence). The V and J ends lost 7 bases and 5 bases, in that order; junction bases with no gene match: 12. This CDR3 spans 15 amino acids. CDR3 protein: CASYGSGTGWETQYF. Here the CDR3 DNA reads TGTGCCAGCTACGGGTCGGGGACAGGGTGGGAGACCCAGTACTTC.

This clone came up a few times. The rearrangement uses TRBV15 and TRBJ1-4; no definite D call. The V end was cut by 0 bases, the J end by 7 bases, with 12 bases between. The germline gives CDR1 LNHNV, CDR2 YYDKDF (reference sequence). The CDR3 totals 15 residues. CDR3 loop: CATSRDRVSGEKLFF. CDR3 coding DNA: TGTGCCACCAGCAGAGATCGGGTTTCGGGTGAAAAACTGTTTTTT.

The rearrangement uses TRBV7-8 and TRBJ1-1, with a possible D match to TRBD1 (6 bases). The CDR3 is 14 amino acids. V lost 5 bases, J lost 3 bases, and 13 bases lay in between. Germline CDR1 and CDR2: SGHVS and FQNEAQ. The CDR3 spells CASSRGGDDTEAFF. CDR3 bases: TGTGCCAGCAGCAGAGGGGGGGACGACACTGAAGCTTTCTTT. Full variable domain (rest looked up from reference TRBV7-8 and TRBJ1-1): GAGVSQSPRYKVAKRGQDVALRCDPISGHVSLFWYQQALGQGPEFLTYFQNEAQLDKSGLPSDRFFAERPEGSVSTLKIQRTQQEDSAVYLCASSRGGDDTEAFFGQGTRLTVV.

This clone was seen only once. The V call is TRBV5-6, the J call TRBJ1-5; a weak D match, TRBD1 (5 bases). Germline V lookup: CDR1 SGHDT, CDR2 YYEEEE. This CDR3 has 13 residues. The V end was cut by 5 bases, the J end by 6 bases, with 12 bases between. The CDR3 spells CASSVWGGQPQHF. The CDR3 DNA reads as TGTGCCAGCAGTGTATGGGGGGGTCAGCCCCAGCATTTT.

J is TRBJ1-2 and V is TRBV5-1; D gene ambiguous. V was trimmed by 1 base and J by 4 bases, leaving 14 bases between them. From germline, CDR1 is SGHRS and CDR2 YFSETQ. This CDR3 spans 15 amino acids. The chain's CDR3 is CASSLNGPGGYGYTF. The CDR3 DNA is TGCGCCAGCAGCTTGAATGGGCCGGGAGGCTATGGCTACACCTTC.

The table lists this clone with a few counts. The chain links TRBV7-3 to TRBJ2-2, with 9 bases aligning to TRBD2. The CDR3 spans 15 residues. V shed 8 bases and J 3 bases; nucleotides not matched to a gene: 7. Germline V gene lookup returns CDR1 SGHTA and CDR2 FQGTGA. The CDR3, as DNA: TGTGCCAGCGCGCTCTTAGCGGGGGACACCGGGGAGCTGTTTTTT. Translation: CASALLAGDTGELFF. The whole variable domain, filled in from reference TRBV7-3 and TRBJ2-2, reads GAGVSQTPSNKVTEKGKYVELRCDPISGHTALYWYRQSLGQGPEFLIYFQGTGAADDSGLPNDRFFAVRPEGSVSTLKIQRTERGDSAVYLCASALLAGDTGELFFGEGSRLTVL.